The clone carrying this T cell receptor (beta chain) was observed a handful of times. The antigen remains undetermined. Other DNA variants within this sample encode the same CDR3. Germline V gene sequence: CDR1 SGHTA, CDR2 FQGNSA. Trimming left V 3 bases short and J 2 bases short, with 10 bases between. CDR3 length: 14 residues. This entry comes from a study of beta chain features in type 1 diabetes. General study results and limits: TCRB CDR3 length was moderately but significantly reduced in all four CD4+ subsets of Type 1 diabetes patients. Patients with type 1 diabetes carried fewer insertions and had more deletions at their VDJ junctions.

Sort purity for all populations was recorded as exceeding 98%. Investigators reverse transcribed all isolated RNA, so they sequenced expressed TCRB transcripts. Naive, central memory and regulatory T cell samples averaged about 3.57 million reads. Using immunoSEQ multiplex PCR, the repertoire was profiled, and TCRdb retains in-frame clones only, with some absent. Of fewer than 550,000 clones in the sample, over 10% were seen once. The J gene is TRBJ2-5, the V gene TRBV7-2; D is unclear. What was sequenced was naive CD4+ T cells from blood. The sequence was obtained from a woman younger than 30 in good health. CDR3 region: CASSLGGTQETQYF. The CDR3 DNA reads as TGTGCCAGCAGCTTGGGCGGCACTCAAGAGACCCAGTACTTC. Full variable domain (outside the CDR3, taken from reference TRBV7-2 and TRBJ2-5): GAGVSQSPSNKVTEKGKDVELRCDPISGHTALYWYRQSLGQGLEFLIYFQGNSAPDKSGLPSDRFSAERTGGSVSTLTIQRTQQEDSAVYLCASSLGGTQETQYFGPGTRLLVL.